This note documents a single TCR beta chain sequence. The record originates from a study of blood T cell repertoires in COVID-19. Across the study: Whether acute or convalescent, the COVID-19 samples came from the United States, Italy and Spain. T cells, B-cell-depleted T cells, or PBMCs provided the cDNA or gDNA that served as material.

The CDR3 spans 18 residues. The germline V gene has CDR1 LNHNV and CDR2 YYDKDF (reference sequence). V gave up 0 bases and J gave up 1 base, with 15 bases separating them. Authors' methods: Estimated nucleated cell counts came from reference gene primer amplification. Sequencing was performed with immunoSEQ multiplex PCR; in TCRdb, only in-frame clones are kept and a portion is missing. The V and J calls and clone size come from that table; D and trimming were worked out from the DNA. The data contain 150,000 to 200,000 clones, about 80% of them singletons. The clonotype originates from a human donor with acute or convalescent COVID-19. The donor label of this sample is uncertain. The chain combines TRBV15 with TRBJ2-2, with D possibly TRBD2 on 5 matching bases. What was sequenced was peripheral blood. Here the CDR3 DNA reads TGTGCCACCAGCAGAGATCCCCTCACCGGAGGGAACACCGGGGAGCTGTTTTTT. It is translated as CATSRDPLTGGNTGELFF. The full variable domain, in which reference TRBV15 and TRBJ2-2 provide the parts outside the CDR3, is DAMVIQNPRYQVTQFGKPVTLSCSQTLNHNVMYWYQQKSSQAPKLLFHYYDKDFNNEADTPDNFQSRRPNTSFCFLDIRSPGLGDTAMYLCATSRDPLTGGNTGELFFGEGSRLTVL.